This T cell receptor beta chain appears in the sequencing data of a study of cytomegalovirus exposure and HLA in healthy donors. With 0 bases clipped from V and 7 bases from J, the junction kept 8 bases outside the gene matches. CDR3 size: 17 residues. Per germline, CDR1 WNHNN and CDR2 SYGVQD (reference sequence). Profiling relied on immunoSEQ multiplex PCR, and the TCRdb table lists in-frame clones only, not all of them. Of about 140,000 clones in the sample, about 90% were seen once. The donors were part of the 120-subject validation cohort, which stood apart from the approximately 670-subject first cohort.

The V and J genes are TRBV10-1 and TRBJ2-2, with 10 bases identical to TRBD2. The origin of this receptor is a man aged 18 to 35 in good health and CMV-seronegative. The sample taken for sequencing was PBMCs. In DNA, the CDR3 is TGCGCCAGCAGTGAGTCTTTAACTAGCGGGATCGACGGGGAGCTGTTTTTT. Translation: CASSESLTSGIDGELFF.